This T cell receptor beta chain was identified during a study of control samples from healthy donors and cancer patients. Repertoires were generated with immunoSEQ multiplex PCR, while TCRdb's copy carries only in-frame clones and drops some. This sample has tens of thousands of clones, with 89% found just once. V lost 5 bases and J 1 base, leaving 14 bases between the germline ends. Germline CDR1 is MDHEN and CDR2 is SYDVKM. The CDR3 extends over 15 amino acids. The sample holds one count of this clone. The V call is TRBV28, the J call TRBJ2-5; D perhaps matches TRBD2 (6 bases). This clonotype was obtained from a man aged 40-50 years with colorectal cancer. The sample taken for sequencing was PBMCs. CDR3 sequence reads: CASSPLLAAQETQYF. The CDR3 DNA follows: TGTGCCAGCAGTCCCCTTTTAGCGGCCCAAGAGACCCAGTACTTC.